What follows describes a single T cell receptor (beta chain). The antigen remains unidentified. These data come from a study of shared clonotypes between healthy human individuals. Every contributor of samples was a Caucasian grown-up residing in Nashville, Tennessee. Methods used by the authors: Junction-only sequences without quality scores were provided by ImmunoSEQ, so filtering was different. TCRdb's table, derived via immunoSEQ multiplex PCR, lists solely in-frame clones and lacks some. That table gives V, J and clone size, and the DNA gave D and trimming. The data hold roughly 1,000,000 clones, with around 78% observed a single time. Germline CDR1 and CDR2: SGHTA and FQGNSA. Trimming removed 1 base at V and 5 bases at J, with 14 bases between. The CDR3 is 15 amino acids. Study-level findings and limits: Across subsets, estimated richness was generally greater for naive than for memory populations. It was anticipated that sequencing depth would influence how many clonotypes donors shared.

The specimen was memory CD4+ T cells from PBMCs. Sample subset: CD45RA-negative fraction. This clonotype was obtained from a man younger than 35 in good health. Some clones in this sample may be carry-over from other donors' samples. The chain has TRBV7-2 and TRBJ1-2; possibly TRBD1 for D (6 bases). The CDR3 DNA sequence: TGTGCCAGCAGCTTAGATCTGGGGGGCAAGTATGGCTACACCTTC. It specifies CASSLDLGGKYGYTF.